The clone carrying this TCR beta chain came up a few times. Antigen unknown. At collection, donors were nominally healthy, but unrecorded immune exposures were probable. PCR involved 60 Vbeta and 13 Jbeta primers. Libraries were prepared by immunoSEQ multiplex PCR; TCRdb keeps only in-frame clonotypes and omits some of them. The sample consists of 100,000 to 150,000 clones, 78% of them appearing once. The data stem from a study of cytomegalovirus exposure and HLA in healthy donors. Notes on the study in general: Certain sequence variants were highly shared and formed a cluster, and this cluster was likely a sequencing artifact. Fewer than 20,000 TCR beta sequences were associated with HLA alleles at 0.05 false discovery rate in a later analysis. Later work found that TCR association rates differed between HLA loci; DRB1 had the most and HLA-C the fewest.

Per germline, CDR1 MNHNS and CDR2 SASEGT. This CDR3 is built from 14 residues. V gave up 6 bases and J gave up 4 bases; unmatched junction bases: 6. The receptor was derived from a woman aged 40 to 50 in good health and CMV-seronegative. J is TRBJ1-5 and V is TRBV6-1; 7 nucleotides line up with TRBD1. Material: PBMCs. CDR3 amino acids: CASRATGNNQPQHF. The DNA for the CDR3 is TGTGCCAGCAGAGCGACAGGGAATAATCAGCCCCAGCATTTT.